This T cell receptor beta chain was captured by sequencing in a study of beta chain features in type 1 diabetes. The study, taken as a whole, reports: Amplification by PCR could prefer shorter templates, with the same effect in patients and controls.

Germline CDR1 is LNHNV and CDR2 is YYDKDF (reference sequence). The CDR3 is 13 amino acids. V was pared by 6 bases and J by 0 bases, with 2 bases of the junction left unmatched. This clone was counted a few times. The target antigen is unknown. By way of CD45RO/CCR7/CD25/CD127/CD95/CD27, the CD4+ regulatory, stem cell-like memory, central memory and naive cells were sorted. Expressed TCRB transcripts were sequenced after all isolated RNA was converted to cDNA. Clones were sequenced by immunoSEQ multiplex PCR, and TCRdb holds only the in-frame ones, with some missing. The sample holds about 340,000 clones, 8% seen once.

The source of this sequence is a woman aged 18-29 years in good health. The rearrangement uses TRBV15 and TRBJ2-7; 7 bases match TRBD1. Specimen: central memory CD4+ T cells from blood. CDR3 nucleotide sequence: TGTGCCACCAGGACAGGGAGCTCCTACGAGCAGTACTTC. Protein product: CATRTGSSYEQYF.